Shown below are 25 T cell receptor beta chains from a single sample sequenced in a study of control samples from healthy donors and cancer patients. Only in-frame clones appear in the TCRdb table, and some are missing; sequencing was by immunoSEQ multiplex PCR. This sample yields 100,000 to 150,000 clones, of which approximately 92% are seen a single time; approximately 2% belongs to the top ten. Specimen: blood. The receptor set was obtained from a woman aged 50 to 60 in good health.

CDR3 residues: CARDSILSNYGYTF. DNA for the CDR3: TGTGCCAGGGACAGCATACTATCTAACTATGGCTACACCTTC. The chain carries TRBV28 and TRBJ1-2, with a tentative D call TRBD1 (6 bases). CDR3 size: 14 residues. Trimming removed 9 bases from V and 0 bases from J, with 14 bases in between. CDR1 is MDHEN, CDR2 SYDVKM, per germline.

V is TRBV5-6 and J is TRBJ1-1; D is unresolved. The V end lost 0 bases, the J end lost 1 base, and 10 bases lay between the germline ends. In germline, CDR1 is SGHDT, CDR2 YYEEEE. The CDR3 spans 15 residues. The CDR3 is CASSLELHTNTEAFF. CDR3 sequence (DNA): TGTGCCAGCAGCTTGGAGCTACACACGAACACTGAAGCTTTCTTT.

This chain links TRBV10-1 with TRBJ1-5; D might be TRBD1 (5 bases). V was cut by 8 bases and J by 2 bases, with 16 bases left in between. Per the germline V gene, CDR1 is WNHNN and CDR2 is SYGVQD (reference sequence). The CDR3 sequence is 15 residues long. The CDR3 is CASPAGGKGNQPQHF. The CDR3 DNA reads as TGCGCCAGCCCGGCGGGGGGGAAGGGCAATCAGCCCCAGCATTTT.

V is TRBV19 and J is TRBJ2-2, with TRBD2 matching 9 bases. CDR3 length: 16 amino acids. V lost 3 bases, J lost 4 bases, and 6 bases stayed unmatched. Germline CDR1 is LNHDA and CDR2 is SQIVND (reference sequence). CDR3 residues: CASSIWERGVTGELFF. DNA for the CDR3: TGTGCCAGTAGTATTTGGGAGCGGGGGGTCACCGGGGAGCTGTTTTTT.

This CDR3 is CASSEPLGQQKLFF. The CDR3 nucleotides are TGTGCCAGCAGTGAACCACTAGGACAACAAAAACTGTTTTTT. This chain joins TRBV2 and TRBJ1-4; maybe TRBD1 (5 bases). The V gene's germline CDR1 is SNHLY and CDR2 FYNNEI. The CDR3 spans 14 residues. Trimming removed 2 bases at V and 9 bases at J, with 13 bases between.

This chain connects TRBV6-5 to TRBJ1-1; possible D gene TRBD1, 6 bases. The V and J ends lost 5 bases and 5 bases respectively, with 18 bases between them. CDR1 MNHEY and CDR2 SVGAGI come from the germline V gene. CDR3 size: 15 residues. CDR3 sequence: CASSHDRGRHTEAFF. In nucleotides, the CDR3 is TGTGCCAGCAGTCATGATCGGGGGCGTCATACTGAAGCTTTCTTT.

The chain has TRBV6-1 and TRBJ1-4; 7 bases match TRBD1. Germline CDR1 and CDR2: MNHNS and SASEGT. V gave up 3 bases and J gave up 8 bases; unmatched junction bases: 9. There are 15 residues in the CDR3. CDR3 in DNA: TGTGCCAGCAGTGACCCGACAGGGACGAGGGAAAAACTGTTTTTT. Its protein product is CASSDPTGTREKLFF.

Here the CDR3 DNA reads TGCAGCGTCGTGGGGCTGGCAGGGGGCATGAACACTGAAGCTTTCTTT. It is translated as CSVVGLAGGMNTEAFF. The chain links TRBV29-1 to TRBJ1-1; 8 positions match TRBD1. The CDR3 is 16 residues long. V shed 6 bases, J shed 0 bases, and the junction held 12 bases outside the gene matches. CDR1 and CDR2 from the germline V gene are SQVTM and ANQGSEA. The full variable domain, rest sourced from reference TRBV29-1 and TRBJ1-1, is SAVISQKPSRDICQRGTSLTIQCQVDSQVTMMFWYRQQPGQSLTLIATANQGSEATYESGFVIDKFPISRPNLTFSTLTVSNMSPEDSSIYLCSVVGLAGGMNTEAFFGQGTRLTVV.

V usage is TRBV30 and J usage is TRBJ2-7; TRBD2 is a possible D gene (5 bases). Trimming left V 1 base short and J 2 bases short, with 18 bases between. Germline lookup yields CDR1 GTSNPN and CDR2 SVGIG (reference sequence). The CDR3 is 16 residues long. The chain's CDR3 is CAWSAFGEQLTYEQYF. The CDR3, as DNA: TGTGCCTGGAGTGCATTCGGGGAACAGTTGACCTACGAGCAGTACTTC.

This clone has a single count. The chain employs TRBV5-1 and TRBJ1-6, with D perhaps TRBD1 (5 bases). V lost 3 bases, J lost 9 bases, and 16 bases lay in between. Germline-derived CDR1 and CDR2 are SGHRS and YFSETQ. CDR3 length equals 15 residues. In nucleotides, the CDR3 is TGCGCCAGCAGCTGGTCGGGGGAAGCGAGTTCACCCCTCCACTTT. Translation: CASSWSGEASSPLHF.

J is TRBJ1-1 and V is TRBV4-1, with a tentative D call TRBD1 (5 bases). The CDR3 is 16 amino acids. Trimming pared 4 bases from V and 0 bases from J, leaving 15 bases between. Germline V gene data show CDR1 as MGHRA and CDR2 as YSYEKL. The CDR3 protein is CASSPLRGILNTEAFF. CDR3 bases: TGCGCCAGCAGCCCCCTCCGGGGGATATTGAACACTGAAGCTTTCTTT.

The rearrangement uses TRBV7-2 and TRBJ2-7; 11 bases match TRBD2. Trimming took 5 bases from V and 2 from J; bases not matched to a gene: 11. Per germline, CDR1 SGHTA and CDR2 FQGNSA. The CDR3 length is 17 residues. The CDR3 loop reads CASSRGITSGSPYEQYF. The CDR3 region has the DNA TGTGCCAGCAGCCGGGGTATTACTAGCGGGAGTCCCTACGAGCAGTACTTC.

The chain carries TRBV5-4 and TRBJ2-7; 9 nucleotides align to TRBD2. The CDR3 totals 16 residues. Trimming cost V 4 bases and J 0 bases; bases outside gene matches: 8. Germline lookup yields CDR1 SGHNT and CDR2 YYREEE (reference sequence). CDR3 in DNA: TGTGCCAGCAGCCCAACTAGCGGGCCCTCCTCCTACGAGCAGTACTTC. Its translation is CASSPTSGPSSYEQYF.

This rearrangement joins TRBV30 to TRBJ1-6; D is ambiguous. Germline lookup yields CDR1 GTSNPN and CDR2 SVGIG (reference sequence). V lost 5 bases and J 9 bases, leaving 20 bases between the germline ends. The CDR3 extends over 15 amino acids. As DNA, the CDR3 is TGTGCCTGGTCCCGACCCCTATCTAGTGGTTCACCCCTCCACTTT. Its protein is CAWSRPLSSGSPLHF.

The chain uses TRBV5-4 and TRBJ1-1; no reliable D call. This CDR3 region has 14 residues. V was clipped by 1 base and J by 0 bases, with 7 bases between them. Germline V gene lookup returns CDR1 SGHNT and CDR2 YYREEE (reference sequence). In DNA form, the CDR3 reads TGTGCCAGCAGCTTGCAGCACCTGAACACTGAAGCTTTCTTT. It encodes CASSLQHLNTEAFF.

This clone has a handful of counts. The CDR3 coding sequence is TGTGCCATTCGAACGAACACTGAAGCTTTCTTT. Translation: CAIRTNTEAFF. The chain uses TRBV12-3 or TRBV12-4 and TRBJ1-1; D gene unclear. The CDR3 is 11 residues long. Trimming removed 10 bases at V and 1 base at J, with 7 bases between.

The chain links TRBV19 to TRBJ2-2, with D possibly being TRBD1 (6 bases). CDR1 and CDR2 from the germline V gene are LNHDA and SQIVND (reference sequence). V lost 6 bases, J lost 5 bases, and 16 bases lay in between. This CDR3 comprises 15 residues. In nucleotides, the CDR3 is TGTGCCAGTAGAGCGTGGGCCAGGGGAACCGGGGAGCTGTTTTTT. It yields the protein CASRAWARGTGELFF.

The chain has TRBV11-1 and TRBJ1-2; no reliable D call. The CDR3 is made up of 13 amino acids. V dropped 5 bases and J dropped 6 bases, with 13 bases sitting between them. Germline CDR1 reads SGHAT; CDR2 reads FQDESV (reference sequence). The CDR3 nucleotides are TGTGCCAGCAGCGCGGGTTTCACAGATGGCTACACCTTC. Encoded protein: CASSAGFTDGYTF.

The CDR3 loop reads CASSMTGDNQPQHF. As DNA, the CDR3 is TGTGCCAGTAGTATGACAGGGGACAATCAGCCCCAGCATTTT. The chain combines TRBV19 with TRBJ1-5; TRBD1 matches at 8 bases. Per the germline V gene, CDR1 is LNHDA and CDR2 is SQIVND (reference sequence). This CDR3 contains 14 residues. Losses at the gene ends were 3 bases for V and 3 bases for J; bases not matched to a gene: 1.

The V gene is TRBV7-9, the J gene TRBJ1-1; D is uncertain. The V and J ends lost 5 bases and 3 bases respectively, with 13 bases between them. The CDR3 loop spans 14 amino acids. CDR1 is SEHNR, CDR2 FQNEAQ, per germline (reference sequence). CDR3 nucleotides: TGTGCCAGCAGCCCATCCTCCAGTTACACTGAAGCTTTCTTT. Protein sequence: CASSPSSSYTEAFF.

V is TRBV10-3 and J is TRBJ1-1; D is perhaps TRBD1 (5 bases). The CDR3 loop spans 13 amino acids. CDR1 is ENHRY and CDR2 is SYGVKD in the germline V gene. V was pared by 4 bases and J by 5 bases, with 11 bases between. The CDR3 sequence is CAISARRGTEAFF. CDR3 bases: TGTGCCATCAGTGCCCGCCGGGGGACTGAAGCTTTCTTT.

The chain joins TRBV12-5 to TRBJ2-5, with 7 positions matching TRBD2. CDR1 LGHNT and CDR2 FRNRAP come from the germline V gene. The V segment lost 3 bases and the J segment 7 bases; nucleotides outside the gene matches: 8. The CDR3 covers 14 residues. CDR3 coding DNA: TGTGCTAGTGGTTTAGCGGGAACGGGGGGGACCCAGTACTTC. It codes for CASGLAGTGGTQYF.

The rearrangement uses TRBV7-6 and TRBJ2-1; the match to TRBD2 covers 8 bases. CDR1 is SGHVS, CDR2 FNYEAQ, per germline. Trimming removed 6 bases from V and 2 bases from J; junction bases left unmatched: 6. This CDR3 comprises 15 residues. The DNA for the CDR3 is TGTGCCAGCAGTCCGGGCGGGAGGCCCTACAATGAGCAGTTCTTC. It yields the protein CASSPGGRPYNEQFF.

Only a few counts were recorded for this clone. The chain joins TRBV4-1 to TRBJ2-1; 13 bases fit TRBD2. This CDR3 has 18 residues. Germline V gene data show CDR1 as MGHRA and CDR2 as YSYEKL. The V and J ends lost 2 bases and 7 bases, in that order; junction bases with no gene match: 11. The CDR3 region has the DNA TGCGCCAGCAGCCAAACCACTAGCGGGGGGGCCAGGGTTAATGAGCAGTTCTTC. It is translated as CASSQTTSGGARVNEQFF.

The chain recombines TRBV2 with TRBJ2-1, with D hard to call. This CDR3 is built from 13 residues. Germline loops: CDR1 SNHLY, CDR2 FYNNEI. Trimming left V 8 bases short and J 5 bases short, with 13 bases between. The CDR3 coding sequence is TGTGCCAGCGCGATGTCCCTAAACAATGAGCAGTTCTTC. Translation gives CASAMSLNNEQFF.